This T cell receptor beta chain stems from a study of Graves' ophthalmopathy and Graves' hyperthyroidism. Findings and limits, study-wide: Predictions made by the model for ophthalmopathy progression reached more than 55% sensitivity and roughly 79% specificity.

Germline CDR1 and CDR2: SEHNR and FQNEAQ (reference sequence). The CDR3 consists of 12 residues. Trimming took off 5 bases at V and 5 bases at J, with 10 bases between the two ends. Amplification targeted the TCR beta CDR3 regions, with RNA transcripts as the source material. HTBI primers were employed in first-round RT-PCR, then a second-round multiplex PCR followed. TCRdb independently ran MiXCR on the multiplex PCR reads; one entry per CDR3 protein. Here the sample spans around 470,000 distinct CDR3 sequences, 14% being singletons. The table lists this clonotype with many counts. Its antigen remains unidentified.

The receptor's source is a woman between 25 and 40 years old with Graves' ophthalmopathy. The chain employs TRBV7-9 and TRBJ2-7; D tentatively reads TRBD1 or TRBD2 (6 bases each). The sequenced material came from blood. CDR3 bases: TGTGCCAGCAGCCCGGGGGCTAACGAGCAGTACTTC. It yields the protein CASSPGANEQYF.